This T cell receptor (beta chain) was observed in a study of early T cells in non-severe SARS-CoV-2 infection. About the research overall: Bulk RNA from unsorted whole blood was sequenced; chains were unpaired.

Findings of the study overall: Matching against VDJdb likely underestimated virus-specific expansions, favoring anti-spike CD8.

V gave up 1 base and J gave up 6 bases, with 10 bases separating them. CDR1 is SGHVS, CDR2 FQNEAQ, per germline. The CDR3 consists of 13 residues. Notes on this clonotype: Its specificity is not known.

Individually, cDNA molecules had unique molecular identifiers attached to them. TCRdb called the 5' RACE reads again in MiXCR, with one record for every CDR3 protein. The sample has more than 85,000 distinct CDR3 sequences, around 16% seen once; the top ten hold around 4.9%. The source was whole blood, collected at baseline. The TCR originated in an adult who was a healthcare worker with PCR-confirmed SARS-CoV-2 infection or an uninfected control (not recorded which). The V and J genes are TRBV7-8 and TRBJ2-7; D is unresolved. CDR3 sequence: CASSLGAASEQYF. The CDR3 coding sequence is TGTGCCAGCAGCTTAGGCGCCGCTTCCGAGCAGTACTTC.